This is a list of T cell receptor beta chains from one sample in a study of control samples from healthy donors and cancer patients. Assay: immunoSEQ multiplex PCR; the TCRdb copy retains only in-frame clones and omits some. The sample contains 130,000 to 150,000 clones, about nine tenths of which appear only once. Input material: blood. The receptors stem from a man aged 25 to 40 in good health. The CDR3 runs from the conserved cysteine through the conserved F or W. A D gene is named only where the DNA matches it firmly. Rows may omit the clone size; those that give it use once, few, many or a size class.

cdr3_nt cdr3_aa j_call cdr3_length v_call clone_size d_call
TGTGCCAGCAGCCAAGGGGCAGTCTCTGAAGCTTTCTTT CASSQGAVSEAFF TRBJ1-1 13 TRBV3-1/TRBV3-2 NA NA
TGTGCTAGTGGTTTGGCCAGAACAGATACGCAGTATTTT CASGLARTDTQYF TRBJ2-3 13 TRBV12-5 few NA
TGTGCCAGCAGCTTGCTGAGGGCGGAGGAGACCCAGTACTTC CASSLLRAEETQYF TRBJ2-5 14 TRBV5-4 NA NA
TGTGCCAGCAGCTTATCTTACGCGGATTCACCCCTCCACTTT CASSLSYADSPLHF TRBJ1-6 14 TRBV5-5 NA NA
TGTGCCACCAGTGATTGGGGCGGGCACTTCACAGATACGCAGTATTTT CATSDWGGHFTDTQYF TRBJ2-3 16 TRBV24-1 NA NA
TGTGCCAGCAGCCCATCCAAGGGGACCACAGGGGCCTACGAGCAGTACTTC CASSPSKGTTGAYEQYF TRBJ2-7 17 TRBV4-2 once TRBD1
TGTGCCAGCAGTTTTGGTAGCGGTAATACGCAGTATTTT CASSFGSGNTQYF TRBJ2-3 13 TRBV12-3/TRBV12-4 NA NA
TGCGCCAGCAGCTTAATGTACAATGAGCAGTTCTTC CASSLMYNEQFF TRBJ2-1 12 TRBV5-1 NA NA
TGTGCCAGCAGTGAAACTGGGGTGAACACCGGGGAGCTGTTTTTT CASSETGVNTGELFF TRBJ2-2 15 TRBV2 NA NA
TGTGCCAGCTCGTCGGGGGATCGGACGTACTCTGGAAACACCATATATTTT CASSSGDRTYSGNTIYF TRBJ1-3 17 TRBV7-6 NA NA
TGTGCCAGCAGTCCAACCGGGACAGGGGGGACTGAAGCTTTCTTT CASSPTGTGGTEAFF TRBJ1-1 15 TRBV7-9 NA TRBD1
TGTGCCAGCAGTGCTAGCGGGGGGGCCGTAGATACGCAGTATTTT CASSASGGAVDTQYF TRBJ2-3 15 TRBV2 NA TRBD2
TGTGCCAGCAGTGAATTTTACGGGGGCGGAATGAACACTGAAGCTTTCTTT CASSEFYGGGMNTEAFF TRBJ1-1 17 TRBV6-1 NA NA
TGTGCCAGCCGGGACCCGAGGGACGAGCAGTACTTC CASRDPRDEQYF TRBJ2-7 12 TRBV7-8 NA NA
TGTGCCAGCAGCTTAAACCCCGGGCCCAATGAAAAACTGTTTTTT CASSLNPGPNEKLFF TRBJ1-4 15 TRBV7-2 NA NA
TGTGCCAGCAGCGATAGCGGTAGCTCCTACAATGAGCAGTTCTTC CASSDSGSSYNEQFF TRBJ2-1 15 TRBV25-1 once NA
TGTGCCAGCAGCGCGCGGGACACCCCTGGGGGCAATCAGCCCCAGCATTTT CASSARDTPGGNQPQHF TRBJ1-5 17 TRBV9 once NA